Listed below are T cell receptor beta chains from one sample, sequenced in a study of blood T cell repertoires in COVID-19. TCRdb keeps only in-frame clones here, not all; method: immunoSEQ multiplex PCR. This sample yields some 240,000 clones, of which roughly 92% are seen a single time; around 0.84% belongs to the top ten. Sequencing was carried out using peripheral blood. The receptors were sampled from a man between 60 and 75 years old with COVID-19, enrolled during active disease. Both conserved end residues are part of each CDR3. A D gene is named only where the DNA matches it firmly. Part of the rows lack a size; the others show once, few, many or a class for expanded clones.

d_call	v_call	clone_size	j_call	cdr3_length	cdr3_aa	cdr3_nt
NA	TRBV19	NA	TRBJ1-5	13	CASSITRDQPQHF	TGTGCCAGTAGTATAACGAGGGATCAGCCCCAGCATTTT
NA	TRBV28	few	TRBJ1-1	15	CASVRGVFMNTEAFF	TGTGCCAGCGTACGCGGCGTATTTATGAACACTGAAGCTTTCTTT
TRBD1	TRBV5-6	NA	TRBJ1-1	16	CASSGQGVSVNTEAFF	TGTGCCAGCAGCGGACAGGGGGTTTCGGTGAACACTGAAGCTTTCTTT
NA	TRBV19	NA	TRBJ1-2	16	CASSNPRGAAHYGYTF	TGTGCCAGTAGTAATCCCCGCGGGGCCGCCCACTATGGCTACACCTTC
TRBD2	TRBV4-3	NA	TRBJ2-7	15	CASRFGLAGFYEQYF	TGCGCCAGCAGATTCGGACTAGCGGGGTTTTACGAGCAGTACTTC
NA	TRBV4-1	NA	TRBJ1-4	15	CASSQDVTRGEKLFF	TGCGCCAGCAGCCAAGATGTAACCCGCGGGGAAAAACTGTTTTTT
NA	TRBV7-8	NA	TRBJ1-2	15	CASSLGGGRDYGYTF	TGTGCCAGCAGCTTAGGGGGGGGCAGGGACTATGGCTACACCTTC
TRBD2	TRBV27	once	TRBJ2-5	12	CASRGGGETQYF	TGTGCCAGCAGGGGGGGAGGGGAGACCCAGTACTTC
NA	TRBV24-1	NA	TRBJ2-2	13	CATSDFLGGELFF	TGTGCCACCAGTGATTTTCTAGGCGGGGAGCTGTTTTTT
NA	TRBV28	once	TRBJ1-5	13	CASRVQNNQPQHF	TGTGCCAGCAGGGTACAGAACAATCAGCCCCAGCATTTT
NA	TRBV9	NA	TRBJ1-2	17	CASSVRGTRGDDYGYTF	TGTGCCAGCAGCGTAAGGGGAACACGGGGGGACGACTATGGCTACACCTTC
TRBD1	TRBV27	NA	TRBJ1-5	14	CASSRSRGHQPQHF	TGTGCCAGCAGTCGCAGCAGGGGGCATCAGCCCCAGCATTTT
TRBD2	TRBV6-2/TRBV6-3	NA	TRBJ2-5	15	CASSYAGGRGETQYF	TGTGCCAGCAGTTACGCAGGCGGGAGGGGTGAGACCCAGTACTTC
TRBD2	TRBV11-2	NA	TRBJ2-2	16	CASSLVGRERTGELFF	TGTGCCAGCAGCTTAGTGGGGCGGGAGCGGACCGGGGAGCTGTTTTTT
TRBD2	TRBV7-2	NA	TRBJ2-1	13	CASKGLVAAEQFF	TGTGCCAGCAAAGGACTAGTAGCCGCTGAGCAGTTCTTC
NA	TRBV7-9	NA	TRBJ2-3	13	CASSSESTDTQYF	TGTGCCAGCAGCTCAGAAAGCACAGATACGCAGTATTTT
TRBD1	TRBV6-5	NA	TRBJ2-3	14	CASTDRGRTDTQYF	TGTGCCAGCACCGACAGGGGGCGCACAGATACGCAGTATTTT
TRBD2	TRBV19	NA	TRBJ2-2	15	CASRGGEGLTGELFF	TGTGCCAGTCGGGGGGGGGAGGGGCTCACCGGGGAGCTGTTTTTT
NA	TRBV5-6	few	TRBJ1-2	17	CASSRNPAGGTNYGYTF	TGTGCCAGCAGCCGAAATCCGGCGGGGGGGACCAACTATGGCTACACCTTC
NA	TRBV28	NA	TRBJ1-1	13	CASSLPQNTEAFF	TGTGCCAGCAGTTTACCCCAGAACACTGAAGCTTTCTTT
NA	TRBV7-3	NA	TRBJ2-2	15	CASSDTGRNTGELFF	TGTGCCAGCAGCGATACAGGGAGGAACACCGGGGAGCTGTTTTTT
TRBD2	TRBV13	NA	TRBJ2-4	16	CASSTGLAFAKNIQYF	TGTGCCAGCAGCACTGGACTAGCGTTCGCCAAAAACATTCAGTACTTC
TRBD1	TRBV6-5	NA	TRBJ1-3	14	CASSLRQGPNTIYF	TGTGCCAGCAGTCTACGACAGGGGCCAAACACCATATATTTT
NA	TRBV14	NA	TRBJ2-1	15	CASSQAGGFYNEQFF	TGTGCCAGCAGCCAAGCAGGGGGGTTTTACAATGAGCAGTTCTTC
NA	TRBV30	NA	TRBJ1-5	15	CAWSGPQFINQPQHF	TGTGCCTGGAGTGGACCACAGTTTATCAATCAGCCCCAGCATTTT
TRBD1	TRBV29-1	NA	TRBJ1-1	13	CSEQGAMGGEAFF	TGCAGCGAACAGGGGGCAATGGGAGGTGAAGCTTTCTTT
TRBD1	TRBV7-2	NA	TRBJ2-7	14	CASSLVTGGYEQYF	TGTGCCAGCAGCTTAGTGACAGGGGGCTACGAGCAGTACTTC
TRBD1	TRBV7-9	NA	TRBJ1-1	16	CASSSGQGAGNTEAFF	TGTGCCAGCAGCTCGGGACAGGGGGCAGGGAACACTGAAGCTTTCTTT
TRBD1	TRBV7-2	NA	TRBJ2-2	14	CASRRQGPTGELFF	TGTGCCAGCAGACGACAGGGGCCCACCGGGGAGCTGTTTTTT
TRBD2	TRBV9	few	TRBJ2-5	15	CASSVPRGAKETQYF	TGTGCCAGCAGCGTTCCGCGGGGGGCGAAAGAGACCCAGTACTTC
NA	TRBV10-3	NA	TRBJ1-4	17	CAISDVGAGATNEKLFF	TGTGCCATCAGTGATGTTGGTGCAGGGGCAACTAATGAAAAACTGTTTTTT
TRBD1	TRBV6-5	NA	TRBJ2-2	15	CASRPGQGFTGELFF	TGTGCCAGCAGACCCGGACAGGGGTTCACCGGGGAGCTGTTTTTT
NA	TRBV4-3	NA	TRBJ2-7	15	CASSQERALYYEQYF	TGCGCCAGCAGCCAAGAGAGGGCATTATACTACGAGCAGTACTTC
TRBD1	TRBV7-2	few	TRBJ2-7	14	CASSLSGQGGEQYF	TGTGCCAGCAGCTTATCGGGACAGGGGGGAGAGCAGTACTTC
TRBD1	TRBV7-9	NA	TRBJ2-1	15	CASSKTGDPYNEQFF	TGTGCCAGCAGCAAGACAGGGGACCCTTACAATGAGCAGTTCTTC
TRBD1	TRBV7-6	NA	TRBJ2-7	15	CASSLATGRPYEQYF	TGTGCCAGCAGCTTAGCGACAGGGCGACCCTACGAGCAGTACTTC
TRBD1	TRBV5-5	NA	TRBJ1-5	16	CASSPTGTVEDQPQHF	TGTGCCAGCAGCCCGACCGGGACAGTAGAGGATCAGCCCCAGCATTTT
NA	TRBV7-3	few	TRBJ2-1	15	CASSLRGGALNEQFF	TGTGCCAGCAGCTTACGTGGGGGCGCACTGAATGAGCAGTTCTTC
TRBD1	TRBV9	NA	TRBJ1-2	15	CASSGRTGPSVGYTF	TGTGCCAGCAGCGGACGGACAGGGCCGTCGGTCGGCTACACCTTC
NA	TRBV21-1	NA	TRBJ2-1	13	CASSVTSSNEQFF	TGTGCCAGCAGTGTGACAAGTTCCAATGAGCAGTTCTTC
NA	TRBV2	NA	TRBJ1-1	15	CASSERGAGNTEAFF	TGTGCCAGCAGTGAACGGGGGGCGGGGAACACTGAAGCTTTCTTT
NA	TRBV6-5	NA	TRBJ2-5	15	CASYPRVSPKETQYF	TGTGCCAGCTACCCCCGAGTCTCCCCAAAAGAGACCCAGTACTTC